This T cell receptor beta chain comes out of a study of shared clonotypes between healthy human individuals. Study-level information: Each donor's CD8 memory used one plate, CD8 naive two, each CD4 subset three.

The assay was carried out at the deep level. Original methodology: Sequence data from immunoSEQ were junction-only and lacked quality scores; consequently, filtering differed. Clones were sequenced by immunoSEQ multiplex PCR, and TCRdb holds only the in-frame ones, with some missing. The D gene and trimming were derived from the DNA, and the V and J assignments and clone size from that table. The profile shows some 630,000 clones, 72% of them singletons. The CDR3 contains 15 residues. Germline V gene lookup returns CDR1 SGHRS and CDR2 YFSETQ. With V trimmed by 4 bases and J by 8 bases, 7 bases remained unmatched.

The chain combines TRBV5-1 with TRBJ2-1; 12 bases are shared with TRBD1. Sequencing input: memory CD4+ T cells sorted from blood. The subset here: CD45RA-negative fraction. The sequence was collected from a woman between 25 and 40 years old in good health. The CDR3 bases are TGCGCCAGCAGCAGGACGGGACAGGGGGCCCATGAGCAGTTCTTC. Translated: CASSRTGQGAHEQFF.